The subject of this entry is one T cell receptor beta chain. What it binds is unknown. Diagnosis relied on clinical symptoms, serum thyroxine and TRAb, thyroid ultrasound and orbital computed tomography. Fresh peripheral blood, roughly 10 ml, was the source of the PBMCs. These data belong to a study of T cells in Graves' hyperthyroidism and ophthalmopathy. The source material, RNA transcripts, was used to amplify TCR beta CDR3 regions. During a first-round RT-PCR of the TCR CDR3, the HTBI primer set was used. MiXCR, applied by TCRdb to the multiplex PCR reads, yields one record per CDR3 protein. The table shows about 560,000 distinct CDR3 sequences, with roughly 17% occurring only once. Study outcomes and limitations: Blood also carried most thyroid clonotypes expanded above 0.001. A model of 13 V-J pairs discriminated ophthalmopathy from stable hyperthyroidism.

Material: blood. The receptor comes from a woman between 18 and 29 years old with Graves' hyperthyroidism.

The CDR3 bases are TGCGCCAGCAGCCAAGATGGGCAGGGGGATCAGCCCCAGCATTTT. It encodes CASSQDGQGDQPQHF. V gene TRBV4-1 combines with J gene TRBJ1-5, with TRBD1 matching 7 bases. Trimming took 0 bases from V and 5 from J; bases not matched to a gene: 4. In germline, CDR1 is MGHRA, CDR2 YSYEKL. The length of the CDR3 is 15 residues.